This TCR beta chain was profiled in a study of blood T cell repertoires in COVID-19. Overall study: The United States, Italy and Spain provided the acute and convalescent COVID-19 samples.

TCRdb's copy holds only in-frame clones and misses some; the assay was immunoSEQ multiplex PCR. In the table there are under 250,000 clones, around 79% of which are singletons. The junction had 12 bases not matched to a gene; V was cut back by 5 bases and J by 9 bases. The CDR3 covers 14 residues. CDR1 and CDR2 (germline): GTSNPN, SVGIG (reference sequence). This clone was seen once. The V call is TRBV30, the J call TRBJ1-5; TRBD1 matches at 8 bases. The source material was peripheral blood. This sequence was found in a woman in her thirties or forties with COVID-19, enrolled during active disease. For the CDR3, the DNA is TGTGCCTGGTCCGGACAGGGTGTAGGTACGCCCCAGCATTTT. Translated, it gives CAWSGQGVGTPQHF.